The sequence of this TCR beta chain was determined in a study of blood T cell repertoires in COVID-19. The table came from immunoSEQ multiplex PCR; TCRdb's copy has only in-frame clones and leaves some out. This table holds 110,000 to 150,000 clones, about 76% found once. The CDR3 consists of 14 residues. V trimming: 2 bases; J trimming: 6 bases; junction bases outside the gene matches: 5. Germline lookup yields CDR1 MNHNS and CDR2 SASEGT. V and J are TRBV6-1 and TRBJ2-3; 7 bases are a match to TRBD1. The sample was peripheral blood. This receptor was obtained from a woman aged 70-85 years with COVID-19, enrolled during active disease. The CDR3 DNA reads TGTGCCAGCAGTGAAAGGGACAGCTGGGATACGCAGTATTTT. Protein product: CASSERDSWDTQYF.